This T cell receptor (beta chain) was recovered during a study of T cells after yellow fever vaccination. The study, taken as a whole, reports: Just a small share of clonotypes turned up in the CD4 compartment as well as the CD8 compartment.

The V end lost 3 bases, the J end lost 3 bases, and 12 bases lay between the germline ends. CDR3 length: 14 residues. Per the germline V gene, CDR1 is KGHSH and CDR2 is LQKENI. This clonotype occurred many times. What it binds is unknown. One entry per CDR3 protein results from TCRdb running MiXCR on the 5' RACE reads. The sample carries some 390,000 distinct CDR3 sequences, roughly 6.1% recorded once. This chain links TRBV18 with TRBJ2-7; D gene uncertain. The receptor's source is a man aged 30-40 years who received the YFV17D yellow fever vaccine. Material: PBMCs, obtained 5 days after the yellow fever booster vaccination. CDR3 in amino acids: CASSPTGSRYEQYF. The DNA for the CDR3 is TGTGCCAGCTCACCCACCGGGTCACGCTACGAGCAGTACTTC.